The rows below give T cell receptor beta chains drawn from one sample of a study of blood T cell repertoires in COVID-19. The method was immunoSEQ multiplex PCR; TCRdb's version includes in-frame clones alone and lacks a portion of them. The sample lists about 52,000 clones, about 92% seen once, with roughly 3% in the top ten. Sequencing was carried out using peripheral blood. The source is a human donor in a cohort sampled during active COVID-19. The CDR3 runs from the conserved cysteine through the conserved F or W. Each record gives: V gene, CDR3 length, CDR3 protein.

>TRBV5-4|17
CASSLAATGKVLFGYTF
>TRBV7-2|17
CASSLSGEHGLYNEQFF
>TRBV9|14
CASSQSGGAGEQYF
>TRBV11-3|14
CASSLYPNTGELFF
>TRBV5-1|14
CASSSGQVQETQYF
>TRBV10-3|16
CAISEFAGQAQETQYF
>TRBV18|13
CASSAGTLDTQYF
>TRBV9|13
CASSVSGSDTQYF
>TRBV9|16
CASSAISGTGGSPLHF
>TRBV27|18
CASSYYVRAGGSTDTQYF
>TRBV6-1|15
CASSERTSGIYEQYF
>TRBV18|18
CASSPSIGRQGSNQPQHF
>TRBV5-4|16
CASSPGTGVRGDEQFF
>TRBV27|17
CASSGPLDRGRIDTQYF
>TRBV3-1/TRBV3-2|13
CASSQEAGREQFF
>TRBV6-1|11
CASSEYYEQYF
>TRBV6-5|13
CASHLTGYTEAFF
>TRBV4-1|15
CASSQSGMAYNEQFF
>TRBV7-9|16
CASSPSLAGYRSEQFF
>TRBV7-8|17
CASSLTSGRAAYNEQFF
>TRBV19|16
CASSIGGGVSSYEQYF
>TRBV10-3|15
CAISGAGGGADTQYF
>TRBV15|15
CATSRDRLARETQYF
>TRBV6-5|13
CASRRPGYNEQFF
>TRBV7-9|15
CASSSGQAGNYGYTF
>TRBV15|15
CATRTGTGGWETQYF
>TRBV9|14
CASSVEALPDTQYF
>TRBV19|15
CASKTGTIMNTEAFF
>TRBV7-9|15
CASSRQGSGANVLTF
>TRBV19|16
CASSTRGGGGGNEQFF
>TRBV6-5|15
CASSYSLSSTDTQYF
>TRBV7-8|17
CASSLIPSQGNTGELFF
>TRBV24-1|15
CATSDPSTTTDTQYF
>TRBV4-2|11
CASSQGPQQYF
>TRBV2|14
CASSPTPWGETQYF
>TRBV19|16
CASSTAGRQGPYEQYF
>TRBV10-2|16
CASTAGTGASNYGYTF
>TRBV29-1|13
CSTEGQVYNEQFF
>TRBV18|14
CASSGRASDTEAFF
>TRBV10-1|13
CANTSGSNNEQFF
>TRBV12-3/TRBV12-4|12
CASSIQGYTQYF
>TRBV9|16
CASSPGTLYANSPLHF
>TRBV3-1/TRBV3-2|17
CASSQDEGVAGANVLTF
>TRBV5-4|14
CASSPRDTNTEAFF
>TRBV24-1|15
CATSDEGQPTGELFF
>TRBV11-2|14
CASSPAPETYEQYF
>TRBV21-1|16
CASSRRGQGRIDEQYF
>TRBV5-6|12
CASSPERETQYF
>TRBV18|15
CASSPQAGVVSEQYF
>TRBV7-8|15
CASSSFERSSNEQFF
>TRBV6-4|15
CASSDSAGGPDTQYF
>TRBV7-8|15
CASREGGAGSYEQYF
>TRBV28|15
CASSFRGSYNSPLHF